The 30 T cell receptor beta chains below come from one sample, sequenced in a study of shared clonotypes between healthy human individuals. The table came from immunoSEQ multiplex PCR; TCRdb's copy has only in-frame clones and leaves some out. The sample holds some 2.1 million clones, 85% to 95% seen once. Sequencing used naive CD4+ T cells sorted from blood. This sample's subset: CD45RA+ positively selected. All receptors come from a man aged 18 to 30 in good health.

The genes are TRBV10-3 and TRBJ2-1; 15 bases are shared with TRBD2. This CDR3 has 15 residues. Germline-derived CDR1 and CDR2 are ENHRY and SYGVKD. Germline trimming cut 7 bases from V and 4 bases from J; bases unmatched to any gene: 2. The CDR3 nucleotides are TGTGCCATCACTGGGACTAGCGGGGGGTACAATGAGCAGTTCTTC. Protein sequence: CAITGTSGGYNEQFF.

V and J are TRBV27 and TRBJ2-7, with 9 bases matching TRBD1. J gave up 6 bases and V 3 bases, and 3 bases lay outside the gene matches. Germline V gene sequence: CDR1 MNHEY, CDR2 SMNVEV (reference sequence). This CDR3 has 13 amino acids. This CDR3 reads CASSFGTGSEQYF. The CDR3 DNA sequence: TGTGCCAGCAGTTTCGGGACAGGGAGCGAGCAGTACTTC.

The chain links TRBV30 to TRBJ2-7; TRBD1 matches 11 bases. With 1 base clipped from V and 4 bases from J, the junction kept 3 bases outside the gene matches. Germline V lookup: CDR1 GTSNPN, CDR2 SVGIG (reference sequence). The CDR3 is 14 amino acids. This chain's CDR3 is CAWSADRGQYEQYF. CDR3 bases: TGTGCCTGGAGTGCGGACAGGGGGCAGTACGAGCAGTACTTC.

The chain links TRBV7-8 to TRBJ2-4, with TRBD1 matching over 7 bases. Trimming at V came to 3 bases and at J to 0 bases, leaving 2 bases not matched to a gene. The CDR3 is 15 amino acids. Germline-derived CDR1 and CDR2 are SGHVS and FQNEAQ. The CDR3 protein is CASSLGTVAKNIQYF. In DNA, the CDR3 is TGTGCCAGCAGCTTGGGGACAGTAGCCAAAAACATTCAGTACTTC.

This rearrangement joins TRBV5-1 to TRBJ2-5; D unclear. V was shortened by 5 bases and J by 2 bases, with 10 bases between the two germline ends. This CDR3 spans 13 amino acids. Germline-derived CDR1 and CDR2 are SGHRS and YFSETQ. The CDR3 loop is CASRETLQETQYF. The CDR3 DNA reads as TGCGCCAGCAGGGAAACTCTACAAGAGACCCAGTACTTC. Supplemented by reference TRBV5-1 and TRBJ2-5, the full variable domain reads KAGVTQTPRYLIKTRGQQVTLSCSPISGHRSVSWYQQTPGQGLQFLFEYFSETQRNKGNFPGRFSGRQFSNSRSEMNVSTLELGDSALYLCASRETLQETQYFGPGTRLLVL.

On this clone itself: Other DNA sequences in this specimen translate into the identical CDR3. The chain has TRBV7-8 and TRBJ2-1; no clear D. CDR1 SGHVS and CDR2 FQNEAQ come from the germline V gene. The CDR3 is 11 amino acids. Trimming pared 1 base from V and 5 bases from J, leaving 0 bases between. The CDR3: CASSLDNEQFF. CDR3 sequence (DNA): TGTGCCAGCAGCTTAGACAATGAGCAGTTCTTC.

Turning to this clone: Possible read error: a much larger clone is one base away. This chain connects TRBV7-6 to TRBJ1-5; D uncertain. CDR3 length: 13 residues. CDR1 SGHVS and CDR2 FNYEAQ come from the germline V gene. Deletions cut 0 bases from V and 5 bases from J, with 5 bases between. The CDR3 DNA reads TGTGCCAGCAGCTTAGCTGAGGATCAGCCCCAGCATTTT. Translation gives CASSLAEDQPQHF. Full variable domain (remainder filled in from reference TRBV7-6 and TRBJ1-5): GAGVSQSPRYKVTKRGQDVALRCDPISGHVSLYWYRQALGQGPEFLTYFNYEAQQDKSGLPNDRFSAERPEGSISTLTIQRTEQRDSAMYRCASSLAEDQPQHFGDGTRLSIL.

The chain recombines TRBV2 with TRBJ1-5; no clear D. The length of the CDR3 is 13 residues. V lost 5 bases and J lost 1, with 6 bases in between. Germline CDR1 and CDR2: SNHLY and FYNNEI. The CDR3 here is CASSLTSNQPQHF. The DNA for the CDR3 is TGTGCCAGCAGTCTCACAAGCAATCAGCCCCAGCATTTT.

The J gene is TRBJ2-7, the V gene TRBV6-5, with 8 bases matching TRBD2. The V segment lost 2 bases and the J segment 1 base; nucleotides outside the gene matches: 4. CDR1 is MNHEY and CDR2 is SVGAGI in the germline V gene. The CDR3 is 15 amino acids. CDR3 bases: TGTGCCAGCAGTTACGGCCGGGAGGGGTCCTACGAGCAGTACTTC. Translated, it gives CASSYGREGSYEQYF.

The chain carries TRBV30 and TRBJ1-4; tentative D call: TRBD1 (5 bases). CDR3 length: 14 residues. Trimming removed 3 bases from V and 1 base from J, with 9 bases in between. The germline gives CDR1 GTSNPN, CDR2 SVGIG (reference sequence). The CDR3: CAWSHGGTNEKLFF. The CDR3 DNA is TGTGCCTGGAGCCACGGGGGAACTAATGAAAAACTGTTTTTT. Drawing the rest from reference TRBV30 and TRBJ1-4, the complete variable domain is SQTIHQWPATLVQPVGSPLSLECTVEGTSNPNLYWYRQAAGRGLQLLFYSVGIGQISSEVPQNLSASRPQDRQFILSSKKLLLSDSGFYLCAWSHGGTNEKLFFGSGTQLSVL.

Turning to this clone: Other DNA sequences within the sample encode an identical CDR3. The V and J genes are TRBV28 and TRBJ2-4; D remains ambiguous. Germline V gene sequence: CDR1 MDHEN, CDR2 SYDVKM. The CDR3 has 14 amino acids. V lost 1 base to trimming and J lost 1 base, with 5 bases between them. CDR3 region: CASSLLGAKNIQYF. Written as DNA, the CDR3 is TGTGCCAGCAGTTTATTGGGGGCCAAAAACATTCAGTACTTC.

The chain joins TRBV6-5 to TRBJ1-2; no clear D gene. Looked up from germline, CDR1 is MNHEY and CDR2 is SVGAGI. CDR3 length: 16 amino acids. V lost 0 bases to trimming and J lost 4 bases, with 15 bases between them. CDR3 protein: CASSYSRYSHSYGYTF. CDR3 bases: TGTGCCAGCAGTTACTCGAGGTACAGCCATTCCTATGGCTACACCTTC.

This chain joins TRBV6-1 and TRBJ2-7; TRBD1 is a possible D gene (5 bases). Trimming removed 4 bases from V and 5 bases from J, with 15 bases in between. The CDR3 totals 14 residues. Germline values: CDR1 MNHNS, CDR2 SASEGT. The CDR3 DNA is TGTGCCAGCAGTGTTCCCAGGGCGCGCGACGAGCAGTACTTC. Translation gives CASSVPRARDEQYF.

DNA of the CDR3: TGTGCCAGCAGCCAGATAATCTCCCTCGAGCAGTACTTC. Translation gives CASSQIISLEQYF. The chain combines TRBV6-6 with TRBJ2-7; D remains unclear. CDR1 MNHNY and CDR2 SVGAGI come from the germline V gene (reference sequence). The CDR3 is 13 amino acids. The ends were cut back, 6 bases at V and 6 bases at J, with 15 bases in the middle.

The chain has TRBV5-4 and TRBJ1-1; unclear D gene. Germline CDR1 is SGHNT and CDR2 is YYREEE (reference sequence). V was trimmed by 4 bases and J by 0 bases, leaving 13 bases between them. The CDR3 consists of 15 residues. The CDR3 DNA follows: TGTGCCAGCAGCCCAGCCCCGGGGTTGAACACTGAAGCTTTCTTT. This translates into CASSPAPGLNTEAFF.

The J gene is TRBJ2-7, the V gene TRBV30; 9 bases align to TRBD1. Trimming removed 2 bases from V and 3 bases from J; junction bases left unmatched: 11. The CDR3 contains 16 residues. CDR1 and CDR2 (germline): GTSNPN, SVGIG (reference sequence). This chain's CDR3 is CAWSSYGTGFVYEQYF. For the CDR3, the DNA is TGTGCCTGGAGTAGCTACGGGACAGGGTTCGTCTACGAGCAGTACTTC.

The chain employs TRBV19 and TRBJ2-7; 8 bases match TRBD1. Germline values: CDR1 LNHDA, CDR2 SQIVND (reference sequence). The CDR3 length is 13 residues. V lost 4 bases and J lost 6; bases outside the gene matches: 5. CDR3 nucleotides: TGTGCCAGTAGTACGGTGACAGGGGTCGAGCAGTACTTC. Protein: CASSTVTGVEQYF. Full variable domain (remainder filled in from reference TRBV19 and TRBJ2-7): DGGITQSPKYLFRKEGQNVTLSCEQNLNHDAMYWYRQDPGQGLRLIYYSQIVNDFQKGDIAEGYSVSREKKESFPLTVTSAQKNPTAFYLCASSTVTGVEQYFGPGTRLTVT.

The chain uses TRBV30 and TRBJ2-4; the D is unclear. Germline V lookup: CDR1 GTSNPN, CDR2 SVGIG (reference sequence). V dropped 3 bases and J dropped 0 bases, with 6 bases sitting between them. This CDR3 is 13 amino acids long. The CDR3 loop reads CAWSTLAKNIQYF. The CDR3 DNA reads as TGTGCCTGGAGCACCCTAGCCAAAAACATTCAGTACTTC.

A single count supports this clone. The CDR3 loop reads CASSEAPWSGLNTGELFF. CDR3 DNA: TGTGCCAGCAGTGAAGCTCCCTGGAGTGGCCTGAACACCGGGGAGCTGTTTTTT. V and J are TRBV6-1 and TRBJ2-2; D call uncertain. CDR1 and CDR2 from the germline V gene are MNHNS and SASEGT. With 0 bases removed from V and 1 base from J, the gap between germline ends came to 15 bases. The CDR3 extends over 18 amino acids.

V usage is TRBV5-1 and J usage is TRBJ2-1; 12 nucleotides align to TRBD2. This CDR3 has 15 residues. Per the germline V gene, CDR1 is SGHRS and CDR2 is YFSETQ. The junction had 1 base not matched to a gene; V was cut back by 3 bases and J by 3 bases. In nucleotides, the CDR3 is TGCGCCAGCAGCTCTAGCGGGAGGGGCTACAATGAGCAGTTCTTC. This encodes CASSSSGRGYNEQFF.

This clone has a single count. The chain links TRBV12-5 to TRBJ2-7, with D possibly being TRBD2 (7 bases). Looked up from germline, CDR1 is LGHNT and CDR2 is FRNRAP. This CDR3 is built from 19 residues. Trimming removed 7 bases from V and 6 bases from J, with 34 bases in between. CDR3 nucleotide sequence: TGTGCTAGTGCCCAGAGAGGGAAAAGGGGGACTACTACTACTGGCGAGCAGTACTTC. Translation: CASAQRGKRGTTTTGEQYF. Together with reference TRBV12-5 and TRBJ2-7, the CDR3 gives the full variable domain: DARVTQTPRHKVTEMGQEVTMRCQPILGHNTVFWYRQTMMQGLELLAYFRNRAPLDDSGMPKDRFSAEMPDATLATLKIQPSEPRDSAVYFCASAQRGKRGTTTTGEQYFGPGTRLTVT.

The chain joins TRBV19 to TRBJ2-2, with D possibly TRBD1 on 6 matching bases. Trimming removed 7 bases from V and 2 bases from J, with 14 bases in between. Looked up from germline, CDR1 is LNHDA and CDR2 is SQIVND (reference sequence). The CDR3 sequence is 15 residues long. The CDR3 is CASTRGQINTGELFF. In DNA form, the CDR3 reads TGTGCCAGTACCAGGGGACAAATCAACACCGGGGAGCTGTTTTTT.

V gene TRBV6-4 combines with J gene TRBJ2-1; no clear D gene. Trimming stripped 7 bases from V and 4 bases from J, with 17 bases between. This CDR3 region has 15 residues. The germline V gene encodes CDR1 MRHNA and CDR2 SNTAGT. The CDR3 is CASKFIGPAYNEQFF. DNA of the CDR3: TGTGCCAGCAAGTTTATCGGTCCCGCTTACAATGAGCAGTTCTTC.

This sequence joins TRBV7-2 and TRBJ2-3, with 9 bases fitting TRBD2. Germline trimming cut 4 bases from V and 4 bases from J; bases unmatched to any gene: 6. The CDR3 is 15 amino acids. Germline loops: CDR1 SGHTA, CDR2 FQGNSA. CDR3 nucleotide sequence: TGTGCCAGCAGCTCAGCTAGCGGGGCGGCAGATACGCAGTATTTT. It specifies CASSSASGAADTQYF.

The chain links TRBV7-2 to TRBJ2-7; 9 nucleotides line up with TRBD2. The CDR3 runs 17 residues. Looked up from germline, CDR1 is SGHTA and CDR2 is FQGNSA. With V trimmed by 1 base and J by 3 bases, 10 bases remained unmatched. The CDR3: CASSLVLGLAKHYEQYF. The CDR3, as DNA: TGTGCCAGCAGCTTAGTCCTCGGACTAGCGAAACACTACGAGCAGTACTTC.

CDR3 loop: CASSPGIQGADGYTF. In DNA form, the CDR3 reads TGTGCCAGCTCACCGGGCATACAGGGGGCCGATGGCTACACCTTC. The chain is built from TRBV18 and TRBJ1-2, with 9 bases fitting TRBD1. The V and J ends lost 3 bases and 6 bases, in that order; junction bases with no gene match: 8. CDR1 and CDR2 from the germline V gene are KGHSH and LQKENI. This CDR3 is built from 15 residues.

Regarding this clone: A single base separates this from a much larger clone, so it may be a read error. The same CDR3 can be traced to other DNA sequences in this sample. The chain is built from TRBV7-6 and TRBJ1-3; D is unresolved. V lost 1 base to trimming and J lost 8 bases, with 3 bases between them. This CDR3 has 11 amino acids. CDR1 SGHVS and CDR2 FNYEAQ come from the germline V gene. The CDR3 DNA follows: TGTGCCAGCAGCTTAGGGGACACCATATATTTT. It codes for CASSLGDTIYF.

The chain has TRBV30 and TRBJ2-5; 7 bases fit TRBD2. CDR3 size: 14 residues. Germline V gives CDR1 GTSNPN, CDR2 SVGIG (reference sequence). The V segment lost 1 base and the J segment 2 bases; nucleotides outside the gene matches: 4. CDR3 bases: TGTGCCTGGAGTGGAGGGAGGGGTCAAGAGACCCAGTACTTC. Protein product: CAWSGGRGQETQYF.

Turning to this clone: Other nucleotide sequences from this sample produce the same CDR3. V and J are TRBV30 and TRBJ2-5; no clear D. V was pared by 5 bases and J by 2 bases, with 3 bases between. Germline V lookup: CDR1 GTSNPN, CDR2 SVGIG (reference sequence). CDR3 length: 10 amino acids. The CDR3 protein is CAWAQETQYF. The CDR3 DNA reads TGTGCCTGGGCTCAAGAGACCCAGTACTTC. The full variable domain, with the rest looked up from reference TRBV30 and TRBJ2-5, is SQTIHQWPATLVQPVGSPLSLECTVEGTSNPNLYWYRQAAGRGLQLLFYSVGIGQISSEVPQNLSASRPQDRQFILSSKKLLLSDSGFYLCAWAQETQYFGPGTRLLVL.

This clone was observed a handful of times. The chain links TRBV10-3 to TRBJ2-3; 7 positions agree with TRBD2. CDR3 length: 15 residues. Germline CDR1 is ENHRY and CDR2 is SYGVKD. The V segment lost 0 bases and the J segment 3 bases; nucleotides outside the gene matches: 3. CDR3 in DNA: TGTGCCATCAGTGAGTCCGGGGGACTAACAGATACGCAGTATTTT. Its translation: CAISESGGLTDTQYF.